The clone carrying this T cell receptor (beta chain) came up many times. Its target is not known. The source of the sample is a study of CD8+CD57+ T cells in acquired aplastic anemia. General observations from the study: Patients and healthy controls showed no significant CD8+ Simpson's diversity difference.

The use of genomic DNA as template underpinned the TCR beta VDJ and CDR3 profiling. MiXCR was run by TCRdb on the reads, yielding one entry per CDR3 protein. The table lists about 180,000 distinct CDR3 sequences, roughly half of them singletons. The germline V gene has CDR1 SNHLY and CDR2 FYNNEI. This CDR3 region has 13 residues. V was clipped by 8 bases and J by 0 bases, with 10 bases between them. The chain employs TRBV2 and TRBJ2-5; D is possibly TRBD2 (6 bases). The sample taken for sequencing was sorted CD4+, CD8+, or CD8+CD57+ T cells (not recorded which) from PBMCs. The receptor comes from a human donor in good health. CDR3 DNA: TGTGCCAGCGCCGGGAGCTACCAAGAGACCCAGTACTTC. Translated: CASAGSYQETQYF.